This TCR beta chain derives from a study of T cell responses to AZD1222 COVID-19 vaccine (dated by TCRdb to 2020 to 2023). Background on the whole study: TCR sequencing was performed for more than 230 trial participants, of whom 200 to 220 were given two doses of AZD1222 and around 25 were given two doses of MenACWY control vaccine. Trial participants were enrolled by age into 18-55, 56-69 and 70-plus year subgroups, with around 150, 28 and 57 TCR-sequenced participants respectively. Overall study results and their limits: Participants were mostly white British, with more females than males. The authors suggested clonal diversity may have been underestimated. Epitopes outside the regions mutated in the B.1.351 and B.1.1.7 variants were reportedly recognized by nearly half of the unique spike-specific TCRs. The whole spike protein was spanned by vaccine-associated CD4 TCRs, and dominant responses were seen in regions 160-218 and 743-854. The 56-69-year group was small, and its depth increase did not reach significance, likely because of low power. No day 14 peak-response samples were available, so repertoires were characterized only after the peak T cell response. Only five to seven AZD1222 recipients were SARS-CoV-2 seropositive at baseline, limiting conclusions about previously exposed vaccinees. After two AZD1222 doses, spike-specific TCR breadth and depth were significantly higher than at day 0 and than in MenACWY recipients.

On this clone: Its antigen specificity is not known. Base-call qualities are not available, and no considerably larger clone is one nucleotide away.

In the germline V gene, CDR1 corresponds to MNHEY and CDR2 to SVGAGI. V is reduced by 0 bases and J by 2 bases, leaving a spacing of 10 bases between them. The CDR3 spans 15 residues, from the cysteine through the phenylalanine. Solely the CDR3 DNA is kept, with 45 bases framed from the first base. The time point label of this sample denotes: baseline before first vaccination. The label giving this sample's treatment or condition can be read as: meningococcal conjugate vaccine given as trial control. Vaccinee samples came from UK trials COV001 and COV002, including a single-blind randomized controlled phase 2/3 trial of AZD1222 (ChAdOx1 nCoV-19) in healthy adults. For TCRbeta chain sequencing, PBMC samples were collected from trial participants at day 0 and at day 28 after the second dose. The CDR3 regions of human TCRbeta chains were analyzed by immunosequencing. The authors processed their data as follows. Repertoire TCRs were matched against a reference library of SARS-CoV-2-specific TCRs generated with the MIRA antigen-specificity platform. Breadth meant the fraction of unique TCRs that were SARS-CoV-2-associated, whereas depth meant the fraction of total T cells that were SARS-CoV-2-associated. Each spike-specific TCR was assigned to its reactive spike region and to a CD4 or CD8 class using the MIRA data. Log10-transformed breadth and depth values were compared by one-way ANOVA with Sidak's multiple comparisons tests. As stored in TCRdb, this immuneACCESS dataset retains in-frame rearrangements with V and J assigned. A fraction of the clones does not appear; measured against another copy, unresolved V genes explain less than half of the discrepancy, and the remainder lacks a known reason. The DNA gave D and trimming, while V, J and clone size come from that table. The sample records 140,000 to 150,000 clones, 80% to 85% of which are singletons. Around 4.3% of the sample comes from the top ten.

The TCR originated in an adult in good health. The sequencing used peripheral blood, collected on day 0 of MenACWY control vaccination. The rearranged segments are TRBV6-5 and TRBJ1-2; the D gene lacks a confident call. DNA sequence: TGTGCCAGCAGTTACTCTCCGATTAGAAACTATGGCTACACCTTC. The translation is CASSYSPIRNYGYTF.